These 30 T cell receptor beta chains were sequenced from one sample in a study of vaccination and CD4 T cells after COVID-19. Scientists ran DNA taken from cultured CD4+ T cells through the Oncomine TCR Beta short-read assay for sequencing. TCRdb reprocessed the PCR reads via MiXCR and lists one record per CDR3 protein. The table records approximately 12,000 distinct CDR3 sequences, around a third of them present only once. These receptors have no known antigen. The sample's treatment: roughly 10-day PBMC culture with coronavirus spike peptide pools or control peptides (ViraFEST assay). Specimen: CD4+ T cells from blood, cultured in vitro, collected before SARS-CoV-2 vaccination. These TCRs come from a human donor who received a COVID-19 vaccine.

This clonotype was counted only a few times. The chain uses TRBV20-1 and TRBJ1-5; D unclear. The ends were cut back, 0 bases at V and 0 bases at J, with 12 bases in the middle. Germline V gene sequence: CDR1 DFQATT, CDR2 SNEGSKA (reference sequence). CDR3 length equals 16 residues. The CDR3 region is CSARDLGGDSNQPQHF. DNA of the CDR3: TGCAGTGCTAGAGATCTTGGCGGCGATAGCAATCAGCCCCAGCATTTT.

The count of this clonotype is one. The chain combines TRBV24-1 with TRBJ2-2; D may be TRBD1 (6 bases). This CDR3 comprises 18 residues. Germline V gene lookup returns CDR1 KGHDR and CDR2 SFDVKD. Trimming removed 1 base from V and 3 bases from J, with 17 bases in between. CDR3 region: CATSDFVKGTLDTGELFF. The CDR3 DNA reads TGTGCCACCAGTGATTTTGTTAAAGGGACACTTGACACCGGGGAGCTGTTTTTT.

The chain joins TRBV6-1 to TRBJ2-7; 9 positions match TRBD1. Germline CDR1 MNHNS, CDR2 SASEGT. With V trimmed by 6 bases and J by 7 bases, 4 bases remained unmatched. The CDR3 consists of 12 residues. The CDR3 sequence is CASRTGGGEQYF. CDR3 coding DNA: TGTGCCAGCAGGACAGGGGGAGGGGAGCAGTACTTC.

In this sample, this clonotype turned up a few times. The chain recombines TRBV19 with TRBJ1-5, with 10 bases identical to TRBD1. Trimming cost V 5 bases and J 7 bases; bases outside gene matches: 5. This CDR3 comprises 14 residues. Germline V lookup: CDR1 LNHDA, CDR2 SQIVND (reference sequence). The CDR3 sequence: CASSLGQGDQPQHF. The CDR3, as DNA: TGTGCCAGTAGTTTAGGACAGGGGGACCAGCCCCAGCATTTT. Combining the CDR3 with reference TRBV19 and TRBJ1-5 gives the whole variable domain DGGITQSPKYLFRKEGQNVTLSCEQNLNHDAMYWYRQDPGQGLRLIYYSQIVNDFQKGDIAEGYSVSREKKESFPLTVTSAQKNPTAFYLCASSLGQGDQPQHFGDGTRLSIL.

This clonotype was counted a few times. The chain combines TRBV19 with TRBJ1-4; TRBD1 matches 8 bases. This CDR3 contains 15 residues. The junction had 6 bases not matched to a gene; V was cut back by 4 bases and J by 5 bases. Germline values: CDR1 LNHDA, CDR2 SQIVND (reference sequence). CDR3 DNA sequence: TGTGCCAGTAGTAGGACAGGGAGTAGAAATGAAAAACTGTTTTTT. It specifies CASSRTGSRNEKLFF.

This clonotype was observed a few times. This chain uses TRBV20-1 with TRBJ1-2; D is possibly TRBD1 (6 bases). Germline CDR1 and CDR2: DFQATT and SNEGSKA (reference sequence). The CDR3 spans 14 residues. Trimming cost V 0 bases and J 2 bases, with 10 bases left between them. The CDR3 is CSARDHTGNYGYTF. The CDR3 DNA reads TGCAGTGCTAGAGATCACACAGGGAACTATGGCTACACCTTC.

Comment on this clonotype: A junction end diverges from the germline sequence, so it may reflect a read error. The chain is built from TRBV10-1 and TRBJ2-7; D possibly matches TRBD1 or TRBD2 (5 bases each). Germline V CDR1 and CDR2: WNHNN, SYGVQD (reference sequence). The CDR3 spans 15 residues. CDR3 residues: CASSARGTPSSEQYF. In DNA, the CDR3 is TGCGCCAGCAGTGCCCGGGGCACACCCTCCTCCGAGCAGTACTTC.

This rearrangement joins TRBV5-1 to TRBJ2-3; TRBD1 is a possible D gene (6 bases). V dropped 4 bases and J dropped 1 base, with 16 bases sitting between them. Germline V gene sequence: CDR1 SGHRS, CDR2 YFSETQ. This CDR3 has 16 amino acids. CDR3 bases: TGCGCCAGCAGCGCCAGGGGCCTCCGGGGCACAGATACGCAGTATTTT. The encoded protein is CASSARGLRGTDTQYF.

The chain joins TRBV10-3 to TRBJ1-2, with 12 nucleotides matching TRBD1. The CDR3 is made up of 15 amino acids. V lost 3 bases, J lost 8 bases, and 7 bases stayed unmatched. The germline CDR1 and CDR2 sequences are ENHRY and SYGVKD. CDR3 amino acids: CAISDPGTGGFGYTF. The DNA of the CDR3 is TGTGCCATCAGTGATCCCGGGACAGGGGGCTTCGGCTACACCTTC.

The chain has TRBV12-5 and TRBJ2-2, with 10 bases matching TRBD1. V dropped 0 bases and J dropped 7; count of bases not matched to a gene: 5. There are 16 residues in the CDR3. Germline CDR1 is LGHNT and CDR2 is FRNRAP. The CDR3 DNA reads as TGTGCTAGTGGTTTGGTGACAGGGGGCGCGGGCGGGGAGCTGTTTTTT. This sequence encodes CASGLVTGGAGGELFF.

This chain uses TRBV5-1 with TRBJ2-3; TRBD2 aligns across 11 bases. Germline CDR1 SGHRS, CDR2 YFSETQ. The V gene end was trimmed by 1 base and the J gene end by 6 bases; junction bases not matched to a gene: 10. The CDR3 is 17 amino acids. The CDR3 sequence is CASSLKSLAGGEDTQYF. CDR3 nucleotide sequence: TGCGCCAGCAGCTTGAAGTCTCTAGCGGGGGGAGAGGATACGCAGTATTTT.

This chain connects TRBV20-1 to TRBJ2-7, with D uncertain. CDR1 DFQATT and CDR2 SNEGSKA come from the germline V gene (reference sequence). The CDR3 contains 15 residues. Trimming took 0 bases from V and 5 from J, leaving 17 bases between them. The CDR3 DNA follows: TGCAGTGCTAGAGATTATAACGACCCCTATGACGAGCAGTACTTC. It encodes CSARDYNDPYDEQYF.

This chain joins TRBV5-4 and TRBJ1-2; perhaps TRBD1 as D (5 bases). The CDR3 is made up of 15 amino acids. The V end was cut by 5 bases, the J end by 4 bases, with 18 bases between. From germline, CDR1 is SGHNT and CDR2 YYREEE (reference sequence). The CDR3: CASSYTIRDGYGYTF. The DNA of the CDR3 is TGTGCCAGCAGTTATACAATCCGGGACGGCTATGGCTACACCTTC.

The CDR3 coding sequence is TGTGCCAGTAGCAACCTGGACAGGGGATTGGAGACCCAGTACTTC. The encoded protein is CASSNLDRGLETQYF. The chain couples TRBV19 to TRBJ2-5; 9 bases are shared with TRBD1. With 6 bases clipped from V and 5 bases from J, the junction kept 10 bases outside the gene matches. The CDR3 has 15 amino acids. From germline, CDR1 is LNHDA and CDR2 SQIVND (reference sequence).

The chain is built from TRBV5-4 and TRBJ2-7; the match to TRBD1 covers 7 bases. The germline V gene encodes CDR1 SGHNT and CDR2 YYREEE (reference sequence). This CDR3 is built from 13 residues. The V gene end was trimmed by 5 bases and the J gene end by 3 bases; junction bases not matched to a gene: 5. CDR3: CASSRTGDYEQYF. The CDR3 DNA follows: TGTGCCAGCAGTCGGACAGGAGACTACGAGCAGTACTTC.

The sample holds one count of this clonotype. A junction end diverges from the germline sequence, so it may reflect a read error. The V and J genes are TRBV30 and TRBJ2-5, with D perhaps matching TRBD1 (5 bases). The CDR3 covers 11 residues. CDR1 is GTSNPN and CDR2 is SVGIG in the germline V gene (reference sequence). Written as DNA, the CDR3 is TGCGCCTGGATTCAGGGAGAGACCCAGTACTTC. Translating gives CAWIQGETQYF.

The chain employs TRBV19 and TRBJ2-3, with D possibly being TRBD1 (6 bases). This CDR3 contains 14 residues. Trimming shortened V by 8 bases and J by 6 bases, and 18 bases separated the two germline ends. Looked up from germline, CDR1 is LNHDA and CDR2 is SQIVND (reference sequence). Here the CDR3 DNA reads TGTGCCAGTTCTAGGGACCAGGGGTTTGATACGCAGTATTTT. Its protein is CASSRDQGFDTQYF.

The rearrangement uses TRBV7-3 and TRBJ2-5, with 10 positions matching TRBD2. The CDR3 covers 17 residues. Germline trimming cut 1 base from V and 7 bases from J; bases unmatched to any gene: 12. Germline lookup yields CDR1 SGHTA and CDR2 FQGTGA. The CDR3 reads CASSLMSSGGNLGTQYF. The CDR3 DNA follows: TGTGCCAGCAGCTTAATGTCTAGCGGGGGCAATCTTGGGACCCAGTACTTC.

J is TRBJ1-2 and V is TRBV19, with TRBD1 matching over 7 bases. This CDR3 comprises 14 residues. Germline loops: CDR1 LNHDA, CDR2 SQIVND (reference sequence). The V gene end was trimmed by 7 bases and the J gene end by 2 bases; junction bases not matched to a gene: 7. The CDR3 coding sequence is TGTGCCAGTATCCCGGGACAGTCCAACTATGGCTACACCTTC. Its translation is CASIPGQSNYGYTF.

CDR3 amino acids: CSAPGSSTDTQYF. DNA of the CDR3: TGCAGTGCTCCGGGGTCTAGCACAGATACGCAGTATTTT. The chain combines TRBV20-1 with TRBJ2-3, with D possibly matching TRBD2 (5 bases). With 5 bases removed from V and 0 bases from J, the gap between germline ends came to 9 bases. The CDR3 extends over 13 amino acids. The germline V gene has CDR1 DFQATT and CDR2 SNEGSKA (reference sequence).

V usage is TRBV4-2 and J usage is TRBJ1-1; a possible D gene is TRBD1 (6 bases). The CDR3 length is 17 residues. The V gene's germline CDR1 is LGHNA and CDR2 YNFKEQ. Trimming cost V 0 bases and J 2 bases, with 16 bases left between them. CDR3 DNA sequence: TGTGCCAGCAGCCAAGACTCGAATGGGGGGGCCAACACTGAAGCTTTCTTT. Translation gives CASSQDSNGGANTEAFF.

This clonotype was seen more than once but under ten times. The chain links TRBV20-1 to TRBJ1-6, with TRBD1 matching over 8 bases. The V and J ends lost 3 bases and 10 bases, in that order; junction bases with no gene match: 5. The CDR3 has 13 amino acids. From germline, CDR1 is DFQATT and CDR2 SNEGSKA (reference sequence). CDR3 DNA: TGCAGTGCTAGTAAGACAGGGGACTCACCCCTCCACTTT. Its protein is CSASKTGDSPLHF.

This clonotype occurred a few times. The gene calls are TRBV5-4 and TRBJ1-1, with 10 bases identical to TRBD1. CDR3 length: 16 amino acids. Germline V lookup: CDR1 SGHNT, CDR2 YYREEE (reference sequence). Unmatched junction bases numbered 9, after V lost 4 bases and J lost 3 bases. The CDR3 region has the DNA TGTGCCAGCAGCAAAGGACAGGGGGTTTATTACACTGAAGCTTTCTTT. Amino acids: CASSKGQGVYYTEAFF.

This rearrangement joins TRBV25-1 to TRBJ1-6; D not resolved. V lost 1 base, J lost 9 bases, and 13 bases lay in between. The CDR3 contains 15 residues. The V gene's germline CDR1 is MGHDK and CDR2 SYGVNS. In DNA, the CDR3 is TGTGCCAGCAGTGAATCTAGGACCACTGCTTCACCCCTCCACTTT. Translation gives CASSESRTTASPLHF.

The rearrangement uses TRBV7-2 and TRBJ2-5, with 9 bases fitting TRBD2. The CDR3 loop spans 15 amino acids. Germline-derived CDR1 and CDR2 are SGHTA and FQGNSA. The J segment lost 4 bases and the V segment lost 2 bases, leaving 5 bases of the junction unmatched. The CDR3 spells CASSLRGGAGETQYF. CDR3 sequence (DNA): TGTGCCAGCAGCTTACGCGGGGGGGCCGGAGAGACCCAGTACTTC. Variable domain in full (rest from reference TRBV7-2 and TRBJ2-5): GAGVSQSPSNKVTEKGKDVELRCDPISGHTALYWYRQSLGQGLEFLIYFQGNSAPDKSGLPSDRFSAERTGGSVSTLTIQRTQQEDSAVYLCASSLRGGAGETQYFGPGTRLLVL.

The chain is built from TRBV20-1 and TRBJ1-3, with unresolved D. CDR1 is DFQATT, CDR2 SNEGSKA, per germline (reference sequence). The CDR3 extends over 16 amino acids. V was pared by 0 bases and J by 0 bases, with 12 bases between. In DNA, the CDR3 is TGCAGTGCTAGAGACCACTCCCAGAGCTCTGGAAACACCATATATTTT. It translates to CSARDHSQSSGNTIYF.

The gene calls are TRBV5-1 and TRBJ1-1, with no clear D. V lost 0 bases to trimming and J lost 5 bases, with 11 bases between them. The length of the CDR3 is 14 residues. Per germline, CDR1 SGHRS and CDR2 YFSETQ. The CDR3, as DNA: TGCGCCAGCAGCTTGGCCTCGACATTTACTGAAGCTTTCTTT. As protein: CASSLASTFTEAFF.

The chain employs TRBV5-1 and TRBJ1-1; tentative D call: TRBD1 (5 bases). The V end lost 0 bases, the J end lost 1 base, and 10 bases lay between the germline ends. This CDR3 contains 15 residues. Per germline, CDR1 SGHRS and CDR2 YFSETQ. CDR3 residues: CASSLARGGNTEAFF. The CDR3 DNA follows: TGCGCCAGCAGCTTGGCCCGGGGGGGGAACACTGAAGCTTTCTTT.

The CDR3 DNA reads TGTGCCAGCAGTTACTCTAGCGGGGGGGCCTCCGAGCAGTACTTC. Translation: CASSYSSGGASEQYF. This sequence joins TRBV6-5 and TRBJ2-7, with 11 bases lining up with TRBD2. The V gene end was trimmed by 0 bases and the J gene end by 6 bases; junction bases not matched to a gene: 4. Germline loops: CDR1 MNHEY, CDR2 SVGAGI. The CDR3 consists of 15 residues.

This clonotype was found a few times. The chain combines TRBV21-1 with TRBJ2-7; TRBD1 was called by the table and not checked on the DNA. TRBV21-1 is labeled a pseudogene. The CDR3 runs 18 residues. CDR3 sequence: CASSKAGQGVSVVYEQYF. CDR3 DNA: TGTGCCAGCAGCAAAGCGGGACAGGGAGTTAGCGTGGTCTACGAGCAGTACTTC.